The 20 T cell receptor beta chains listed next were all sequenced from one sample in a study of CD8+ T cells in alopecia areata. Isolated RNA was reverse transcribed into cDNA used as the sequencing template. Assay: immunoSEQ multiplex PCR; the TCRdb copy retains only in-frame clones and omits some. The table has around 60,000 clones, about 40% seen once. Material: NKG2D-low CD8+ T cells sorted from blood. The source of these receptors is a human donor with alopecia areata.

The J gene is TRBJ2-7, the V gene TRBV6-5; the D call may be TRBD1 or TRBD2 (6 bases each). V was cut by 2 bases and J by 0 bases, with 8 bases left in between. Germline CDR1 and CDR2: MNHEY and SVGAGI. CDR3 length equals 14 residues. CDR3 amino acids: CASSYGGPSYEQYF. The CDR3, as DNA: TGTGCCAGCAGTTACGGGGGGCCCTCCTACGAGCAGTACTTC.

This rearrangement joins TRBV6-4 to TRBJ2-1; the match to TRBD2 covers 10 bases. Trimming took 3 bases from V and 7 from J; bases not matched to a gene: 3. Germline V lookup: CDR1 MRHNA, CDR2 SNTAGT. This CDR3 contains 14 residues. The CDR3 reads CASSEGSGGNEQFF. CDR3 nucleotide sequence: TGTGCCAGCAGTGAAGGTAGCGGGGGGAATGAGCAGTTCTTC.

This chain uses TRBV18 with TRBJ2-7, with D possibly TRBD1 on 7 matching bases. The V end lost 5 bases, the J end lost 6 bases, and 14 bases lay between the germline ends. The CDR3 totals 13 residues. Germline loops: CDR1 KGHSH, CDR2 LQKENI. CDR3 sequence: CASSLPGGSEQYF. CDR3 DNA: TGTGCCAGCTCATTACCAGGGGGGAGCGAGCAGTACTTC.

The chain is built from TRBV7-3 and TRBJ2-2; a possible D gene is TRBD2 (6 bases). Looked up from germline, CDR1 is SGHTA and CDR2 is FQGTGA. This CDR3 spans 12 amino acids. V lost 7 bases and J lost 4, with 7 bases in between. Here the CDR3 reads CASNGGTGELFF. In DNA, the CDR3 is TGTGCCAGCAACGGGGGCACCGGGGAGCTGTTTTTT. Using reference TRBV7-3 and TRBJ2-2 for the parts outside the CDR3, the full variable domain is GAGVSQTPSNKVTEKGKYVELRCDPISGHTALYWYRQSLGQGPEFLIYFQGTGAADDSGLPNDRFFAVRPEGSVSTLKIQRTERGDSAVYLCASNGGTGELFFGEGSRLTVL.

The J gene is TRBJ1-2, the V gene TRBV27; 9 bases are a match to TRBD1. The junction had 8 bases not matched to a gene; V was cut back by 5 bases and J by 4 bases. CDR3 length: 15 amino acids. Per the germline V gene, CDR1 is MNHEY and CDR2 is SMNVEV (reference sequence). Written as DNA, the CDR3 is TGTGCCAGCAGTGCACAGGGGGCGCGAGGCTATGGCTACACCTTC. It encodes CASSAQGARGYGYTF.

The chain carries TRBV19 and TRBJ1-2, with D possibly matching TRBD1 (5 bases). V was shortened by 7 bases and J by 6 bases, with 15 bases between the two germline ends. Germline CDR1 reads LNHDA; CDR2 reads SQIVND (reference sequence). The CDR3 is 13 residues long. CDR3 in DNA: TGTGCCAGTACCATCTCTCTGGGGGATGGCTACACCTTC. Protein: CASTISLGDGYTF. Full variable domain (outside the CDR3, taken from reference TRBV19 and TRBJ1-2): DGGITQSPKYLFRKEGQNVTLSCEQNLNHDAMYWYRQDPGQGLRLIYYSQIVNDFQKGDIAEGYSVSREKKESFPLTVTSAQKNPTAFYLCASTISLGDGYTFGSGTRLTVV.

This clone appeared a few times. This chain joins TRBV7-9 and TRBJ1-2; D is unresolved. CDR1 and CDR2 (germline): SEHNR, FQNEAQ (reference sequence). CDR3 length: 10 residues. Trimming pared 4 bases from V and 4 bases from J, leaving 1 base between. CDR3 residues: CASSSYGYTF. In DNA, the CDR3 is TGTGCCAGCAGCTCCTATGGCTACACCTTC.

This chain joins TRBV27 and TRBJ2-1; TRBD2 matches 7 bases. Losses at the gene ends were 3 bases for V and 9 bases for J; bases not matched to a gene: 8. The CDR3 is 14 residues long. Looked up from germline, CDR1 is MNHEY and CDR2 is SMNVEV (reference sequence). The CDR3 bases are TGTGCCAGCAGTTTCGGCGGGAGATACGCTGAGCAGTTCTTC. This sequence encodes CASSFGGRYAEQFF.

The chain links TRBV7-9 to TRBJ2-7; D is ambiguous. The CDR3 totals 14 residues. Germline V gene sequence: CDR1 SEHNR, CDR2 FQNEAQ (reference sequence). Trimming took off 1 base at V and 3 bases at J, with 10 bases between the two ends. CDR3 region: CASSLVLGHYEQYF. DNA for the CDR3: TGTGCCAGCAGCTTAGTTCTAGGGCACTACGAGCAGTACTTC.

The sample holds a few counts of this clone. This chain uses TRBV5-1 with TRBJ2-4; D gene uncertain. This CDR3 has 15 amino acids. V was clipped by 0 bases and J by 0 bases, with 7 bases between them. CDR1 is SGHRS, CDR2 YFSETQ, per germline. CDR3 residues: CASSLENIAKNIQYF. CDR3 in DNA: TGCGCCAGCAGCTTGGAGAACATAGCCAAAAACATTCAGTACTTC.

The rearrangement uses TRBV30 and TRBJ1-2; D unclear. Trimming shortened V by 4 bases and J by 4 bases, and 7 bases separated the two germline ends. This CDR3 has 11 amino acids. Germline V lookup: CDR1 GTSNPN, CDR2 SVGIG (reference sequence). CDR3 loop: CAWNPGYGYTF. The CDR3 DNA sequence: TGTGCCTGGAATCCAGGCTATGGCTACACCTTC.

V is TRBV29-1 and J is TRBJ1-1, with a weak D call TRBD1 (5 bases). The CDR3 extends over 13 amino acids. Germline CDR1 SQVTM, CDR2 ANQGSEA. Trimming removed 2 bases at V and 3 bases at J, with 10 bases between. DNA of the CDR3: TGCAGCGTTGAAATTGAGGGGTACACTGAAGCTTTCTTT. Translating gives CSVEIEGYTEAFF.

This clone has more than one count but fewer than ten. The rearrangement links TRBV4-3 to TRBJ2-7, with D possibly matching TRBD2 (6 bases). The CDR3 is 16 amino acids. The V end lost 0 bases, the J end lost 1 base, and 13 bases lay between the germline ends. Germline V gene sequence: CDR1 LGHNA, CDR2 YSLEER. CDR3 sequence reads: CASSQEVGSFSYEQYF. The CDR3 nucleotides read TGCGCCAGCAGCCAAGAGGTCGGGAGTTTTTCCTACGAGCAGTACTTC.

The V and J genes are TRBV7-9 and TRBJ2-3, with D possibly being TRBD2 (6 bases). Germline assignment: CDR1 SEHNR and CDR2 FQNEAQ (reference sequence). V was pared by 3 bases and J by 4 bases, with 14 bases between. The CDR3 totals 15 residues. The CDR3 protein is CASSLRGAGADTQYF. The CDR3 nucleotides read TGTGCCAGCAGCTTGCGGGGCGCCGGGGCAGATACGCAGTATTTT.

This clone was seen only a few times. The chain joins TRBV28 to TRBJ2-1; D remains unclear. The CDR3 totals 16 residues. Trimming left V 5 bases short and J 4 bases short, with 18 bases between. Germline loops: CDR1 MDHEN, CDR2 SYDVKM. The CDR3 DNA reads as TGTGCCAGCAGTCCAATTGTTCAGGACCTTTACAATGAGCAGTTCTTC. Its protein is CASSPIVQDLYNEQFF.

The V and J genes are TRBV2 and TRBJ2-7; perhaps TRBD1 as D (6 bases). Trimming took 3 bases from V and 2 from J, leaving 14 bases between them. CDR3 length: 15 amino acids. The germline V gene has CDR1 SNHLY and CDR2 FYNNEI. The CDR3 DNA is TGTGCCAGCAGTGATGGGCCGGACAGTCCCTACGAGCAGTACTTC. Its translation: CASSDGPDSPYEQYF.

The J gene is TRBJ1-1, the V gene TRBV5-1; 7 bases are a match to TRBD1. Germline loops: CDR1 SGHRS, CDR2 YFSETQ. V lost 0 bases to trimming and J lost 1 base; unmatched junction nucleotides: 9. The CDR3 extends over 17 amino acids. CDR3 loop: CASSLVGPRTGNTEAFF. The CDR3 DNA is TGCGCCAGCAGCTTGGTCGGGCCCCGGACAGGGAACACTGAAGCTTTCTTT.

This chain links TRBV29-1 with TRBJ2-3; D is unresolved. The ends were cut back, 0 bases at V and 0 bases at J, with 4 bases in the middle. Germline CDR1 reads SQVTM; CDR2 reads ANQGSEA. This CDR3 has 13 amino acids. Written as DNA, the CDR3 is TGCAGCGTTGAAGACGGTAGCACAGATACGCAGTATTTT. Its protein is CSVEDGSTDTQYF.

The chain links TRBV5-1 to TRBJ2-7, with D perhaps TRBD2 (5 bases). Trimming pared 4 bases from V and 3 bases from J, leaving 20 bases between. This CDR3 has 16 residues. Germline-derived CDR1 and CDR2 are SGHRS and YFSETQ. CDR3 coding DNA: TGCGCCAGCAGCGCCTATCGCCCTGGTGCGGGCTACGAGCAGTACTTC. Translating gives CASSAYRPGAGYEQYF.

There are a few counts of this clone. The genes are TRBV29-1 and TRBJ2-2, with D tentatively TRBD1 or TRBD2 (5 bases each). CDR3 size: 13 residues. V was trimmed by 7 bases and J by 1 base, leaving 10 bases between them. Germline loops: CDR1 SQVTM, CDR2 ANQGSEA. The CDR3 spells CSARDRNTGELFF. CDR3 coding DNA: TGCAGCGCCCGGGACCGGAACACCGGGGAGCTGTTTTTT.